These T cell receptor beta chains were read from a single sample in a study of T cell repertoires in cytomegalovirus infection. Their specific antigens are unknown. Using its own MiXCR run on the reads, TCRdb lists one record per CDR3 protein. The data show around 900,000 distinct CDR3 sequences, 25% to 40% seen once. The specimen comprised cultured CD8+ T cells from PBMCs, sampled from culture after CMV antigen stimulation. The receptor source for this set is a human donor in good health (CMV status not recorded). Some clones in this sample may be carry-over from other donors' samples. Each CDR3 is given with its conserved first and last residue. The order of the fields is V gene, J gene, D gene, clone size, CDR3 DNA, CDR3 protein. The D gene is left open where the match is weak. Clone sizes are given selectively: once, few, many, or a class where the clone is expanded.

v_gene: TRBV4-1; j_gene: TRBJ1-5; d_gene: .; abundance: .; CDR3nt: TGCGCCAGCAGCCAAGAGGGGCCAGGAGGCAATCAGCCCCAGCATTTT; CDR3aa: CASSQEGPGGNQPQHF
v_gene: TRBV19; j_gene: TRBJ1-1; d_gene: TRBD1; abundance: .; CDR3nt: TGTGCCAGTAGTCTCCTGGGACAGCCAGTATTAGAAGCTTTCTTT; CDR3aa: CASSLLGQPVLEAFF
v_gene: TRBV14; j_gene: TRBJ2-1; d_gene: TRBD2; abundance: .; CDR3nt: TGTGCCAGCAGCCATTTAGCGGGGGTTTACAATGAGCAGTTCTTC; CDR3aa: CASSHLAGVYNEQFF
v_gene: TRBV28; j_gene: TRBJ1-1; d_gene: TRBD1; abundance: .; CDR3nt: TGTGCCAGCAGTTTTCATACAGGGGTGATGAACACTGAAGCTTTCTTT; CDR3aa: CASSFHTGVMNTEAFF
v_gene: TRBV7-7; j_gene: TRBJ2-3; d_gene: TRBD2; abundance: many; CDR3nt: TGTGCTAGCAGCTTAACTAGCGGGGGCATAGATACGCAGTATTTT; CDR3aa: CASSLTSGGIDTQYF
v_gene: TRBV4-1; j_gene: TRBJ2-7; d_gene: .; abundance: .; CDR3nt: TGCGCCAGCAGCCAAGATCCGCTTGAAGACTACGAGCAGTACTTC; CDR3aa: CASSQDPLEDYEQYF
v_gene: TRBV7-6; j_gene: TRBJ1-5; d_gene: .; abundance: .; CDR3nt: TGTGCCAGCAGCTTACTCGGCAGCATACAGGGCAATCAGCCCCAGCATTTT; CDR3aa: CASSLLGSIQGNQPQHF
v_gene: TRBV27; j_gene: TRBJ2-5; d_gene: TRBD2; abundance: .; CDR3nt: TGTGCCAGCAGCTCCACTAGCGGGGGGGCCTATCAGACCCAGTACTTC; CDR3aa: CASSSTSGGAYQTQYF
v_gene: TRBV6-5; j_gene: TRBJ2-5; d_gene: .; abundance: few; CDR3nt: TGTGCCAGCAGTTACTCGGAATCCTCTGAGACCCAGTACTTC; CDR3aa: CASSYSESSETQYF
v_gene: TRBV11-2; j_gene: TRBJ1-1; d_gene: .; abundance: few; CDR3nt: TGTGCCAGCAGCTTAGTGCGGGAGACTGAAGCTTTCTTT; CDR3aa: CASSLVRETEAFF
v_gene: TRBV6-1; j_gene: TRBJ2-1; d_gene: TRBD2; abundance: .; CDR3nt: TGTGCCAGCACGCTGGCGGGGGGTTCCAATGAGCAGTTCTTC; CDR3aa: CASTLAGGSNEQFF
v_gene: TRBV7-3; j_gene: TRBJ2-2; d_gene: .; abundance: few; CDR3nt: TGTGCCAGCAGCTTGAAACCGGGGGAGCTGTTTTTT; CDR3aa: CASSLKPGELFF
v_gene: TRBV19; j_gene: TRBJ2-5; d_gene: .; abundance: few; CDR3nt: TGTGCCAGTAGTATCGGGCACCCCCAAGAGACCCAGTACTTC; CDR3aa: CASSIGHPQETQYF